This is a list of T cell receptor beta chains from one sample in a study of low-dose radiotherapy and immunotherapy resistance in tumors. TCRdb re-called the reads with MiXCR, one entry per CDR3 protein. The repertoire holds tens of thousands of distinct CDR3 sequences, more than 20% seen once, with approximately 8.3% in the top ten. This material consisted of PBMCs, taken after low-dose radiotherapy plus immunotherapy. The receptor set was obtained from a female donor with ovarian cancer. Each CDR3 is given with its conserved first and last residue. The D gene is left open where the match is weak. Size is omitted from some rows. Given values are once, few, many or a class for expanded clones.

TRBV3-1	TRBD2	many	TRBJ2-7	TGTGCCAGCAGCCTACAACTAGCGGGAGGCCCAGAGCAGTACTTC	CASSLQLAGGPEQYF
TRBV10-3	TRBD2	.	TRBJ2-1	TGTGCCATCAGTCCCGCTTCTAGCGGGAGGAACAATGAGCAGTTCTTC	CAISPASSGRNNEQFF
TRBV2	TRBD1	.	TRBJ2-5	TGTGCCAGCAGAGAAGGTCTAGGACAGGGGCTCGAGACCCAGTACTTC	CASREGLGQGLETQYF
TRBV6-6	.	.	TRBJ2-7	TGTGCCAGCAGCTACAGGGCAGACTACGAGCAGTACTTC	CASSYRADYEQYF
TRBV28	.	many	TRBJ2-7	TGTGCCAGCAGTTTTCGTACCCACGAGCAGTACTTC	CASSFRTHEQYF
TRBV29-1	TRBD2	many	TRBJ2-7	TGCAGCGTTCAAAGGCGGGAGGATGCCTACGAGCAGTACTTC	CSVQRREDAYEQYF
TRBV4-1	.	many	TRBJ2-2	TGCGCCAGCAGCCAAGATGGTGGGGGGGCTTTCACCGGGGAGCTGTTTTTT	CASSQDGGGAFTGELFF
TRBV28	TRBD2	.	TRBJ2-1	TGTGCCAGCAGTGAATGGGGACTAGCGGGCACTAACTCCTACAATGAGCAGTTCTTC	CASSEWGLAGTNSYNEQFF
TRBV12-3/TRBV12-4	.	many	TRBJ2-7	TGTGCCAGCAGCCTGGGACGATCTCGCGAGCAGTACTTC	CASSLGRSREQYF
TRBV5-1	TRBD1	few	TRBJ2-7	TGCGCCAGCAGCCCCGGGGGGACAGGGGAGTCCCACGAGCAGTACTTC	CASSPGGTGESHEQYF
TRBV24-1	.	many	TRBJ2-5	TGTGCCACCAGTGATGACAGGCAAGAGACCCAGTACTTC	CATSDDRQETQYF
TRBV12-3/TRBV12-4	.	many	TRBJ1-2	TGTGCCAGCAGCCAGGGTCCCTTATCGGGCTATGGCTACACCTTC	CASSQGPLSGYGYTF
TRBV25-1	TRBD2	many	TRBJ2-3	TGTGCCAGCAGTGAATCTAGGAGCGGGAGGGCATCAGGAGATACGCAGTATTTT	CASSESRSGRASGDTQYF
TRBV29-1	TRBD1	many	TRBJ1-5	TGCAGCGTTGGGATTGGGACAGACAATCAGCCCCAGCATTTT	CSVGIGTDNQPQHF
TRBV5-1	.	many	TRBJ1-5	TGCGCCAGCAGCCCCACAGGGAGCGAGCCCCAGCATTTT	CASSPTGSEPQHF
TRBV5-1	.	many	TRBJ2-6	TGCGCCAGCAGCTTGGATGTGGGGGGAGCTGGGGCCAACGTCCTGACTTTC	CASSLDVGGAGANVLTF
TRBV5-4	.	few	TRBJ2-6	TGTGCCAGCAGCTTCCTTGGTTTTCTCAGCTCTGGGGCCAACGTCCTGACTTTC	CASSFLGFLSSGANVLTF
TRBV2	.	many	TRBJ1-2	TGTGCCAGCACCTCTTGGGGGTATTCGAACTATGGCTACACCTTC	CASTSWGYSNYGYTF
TRBV28	TRBD1	medium-sized	TRBJ2-7	TGTGCCGCACAGGGGTCAGCCTACGAGCAGTACTTC	CAAQGSAYEQYF
TRBV21-1	.	.	TRBJ2-4	TGTGCCAGCAGCAACTCGGGGCGGGTAGCCAAAAACATTCAGTACTTC	CASSNSGRVAKNIQYF
TRBV6-5	.	many	TRBJ1-1	TGTGCCAGCAGTTACTTGGGACAGAACACTGAAGCTTTCTTT	CASSYLGQNTEAFF
TRBV11-2	.	many	TRBJ2-7	TGTGCCAGCAGCTCCTCCGGGTCCGAGGGGGAGCAGTACTTC	CASSSSGSEGEQYF
TRBV5-8	TRBD2	.	TRBJ2-5	TGTGCCAGCAGCTATCCAGCGGGAGAAGAGACCCAGTACTTC	CASSYPAGEETQYF
TRBV10-3	.	many	TRBJ1-3	TGTGCCATCAGGGAAAGAGGCTCTGGAAACACCATATATTTT	CAIRERGSGNTIYF
TRBV12-3/TRBV12-4	.	many	TRBJ2-7	TGTGCCAGCAGTTTGGGGGAAAACTACGAGCAGTACTTC	CASSLGENYEQYF
TRBV20-1	TRBD1	.	TRBJ1-5	TGCAGTGCTAGAGCGGGCACAGGGGAAGGGCAGCCCCAGCATTTT	CSARAGTGEGQPQHF
TRBV14	TRBD2	.	TRBJ2-7	TGTGCCAGCAGCCAAGCCCCTAGCGGAGCCTACGAGCAGTACTTC	CASSQAPSGAYEQYF
TRBV7-3	.	few	TRBJ2-1	TGTGCCAGCAGCTTACGGGGGAGCTCCTACAATGAGCAGTTCTTC	CASSLRGSSYNEQFF